A selection of T cell receptor beta chains follows, all from one sample in a study of T cell responses to AZD1222 COVID-19 vaccine. Sequencing was performed with immunoSEQ multiplex PCR; in TCRdb, only in-frame clones are kept and a portion is missing. The data show some 170,000 clones, approximately 90% seen once. The sample in question was peripheral blood, obtained 28 days after the second dose of the MenACWY control vaccine. These receptors were taken from an adult who received the MenACWY meningococcal vaccine as a control. CDR3s include the opening cysteine and the closing phenylalanine or tryptophan. A D gene is named only where the DNA matches it firmly. Not all rows give a size; the values are once, few, many and, for expanded clones, a class.

clone_size: NA
d_call: NA
cdr3_length: 15
v_call: TRBV28
j_call: TRBJ1-1
cdr3_nt: TGTGCCGTACTTTCCCCAGGCTCTCATGGGAGGGAAGCTTTCTTT
cdr3_aa: CAVLSPGSHGREAFF

clone_size: NA
d_call: NA
cdr3_length: 14
v_call: TRBV28
j_call: TRBJ2-7
cdr3_nt: TGTGCCAGCAGTTCGAGGACGTTCACCTACGAGCAGTACTTC
cdr3_aa: CASSSRTFTYEQYF

clone_size: few
d_call: NA
cdr3_length: 13
v_call: TRBV5-5
j_call: TRBJ1-2
cdr3_nt: TGTGCCAGCAGCTTAGGAGGGAACTATGGCTACACCTTC
cdr3_aa: CASSLGGNYGYTF

clone_size: NA
d_call: NA
cdr3_length: 16
v_call: TRBV6-2/TRBV6-3
j_call: TRBJ2-1
cdr3_nt: TGTGCCAGCAGCCTCTCCGGGGAAAGCTCCTACAATGAGCAGTTCTTC
cdr3_aa: CASSLSGESSYNEQFF

clone_size: NA
d_call: NA
cdr3_length: 16
v_call: TRBV19
j_call: TRBJ2-1
cdr3_nt: TGTGCCAGTAGTATAGAGGCGGAGAGCTCCTACAATGAGCAGTTCTTC
cdr3_aa: CASSIEAESSYNEQFF

clone_size: many
d_call: NA
cdr3_length: 13
v_call: TRBV6-1
j_call: TRBJ2-2
cdr3_nt: TGTGCCAGCAGGGAAGGTGACACCGGGGAGCTGTTTTTT
cdr3_aa: CASREGDTGELFF

clone_size: NA
d_call: TRBD1
cdr3_length: 17
v_call: TRBV7-9
j_call: TRBJ2-7
cdr3_nt: TGTGCCAGTAAACCCGCGACGGCAGGGGGCTTTCCATCCGAGCAGTACTTC
cdr3_aa: CASKPATAGGFPSEQYF

clone_size: once
d_call: TRBD1
cdr3_length: 13
v_call: TRBV6-5
j_call: TRBJ1-3
cdr3_nt: TGTGCCACCGGACAGGGGGCTGGAAACACCATATATTTT
cdr3_aa: CATGQGAGNTIYF

clone_size: NA
d_call: TRBD1
cdr3_length: 15
v_call: TRBV19
j_call: TRBJ1-3
cdr3_nt: TGTGCCAGTAGTACGGACAGGAACTCTGGAAACACCATATATTTT
cdr3_aa: CASSTDRNSGNTIYF

clone_size: NA
d_call: NA
cdr3_length: 13
v_call: TRBV24-1
j_call: TRBJ1-2
cdr3_nt: TGTGCCACCAGTGATTTTCAGGGTAGTGGCTACACCTTC
cdr3_aa: CATSDFQGSGYTF

clone_size: NA
d_call: TRBD1
cdr3_length: 15
v_call: TRBV18
j_call: TRBJ1-1
cdr3_nt: TGTGCCAGCTCACCGTGGACAGGGGAGAACACTGAAGCTTTCTTT
cdr3_aa: CASSPWTGENTEAFF

clone_size: once
d_call: NA
cdr3_length: 12
v_call: TRBV11-3
j_call: TRBJ2-1
cdr3_nt: TGTGCCAGCAGCGGCGGAGGGGCTGAGCAGTTCTTC
cdr3_aa: CASSGGGAEQFF

clone_size: NA
d_call: TRBD1
cdr3_length: 14
v_call: TRBV5-4
j_call: TRBJ1-2
cdr3_nt: TGTGCCAGCAGCCTGGACAGGGTTCGCTATGGCTACACCTTC
cdr3_aa: CASSLDRVRYGYTF

clone_size: NA
d_call: NA
cdr3_length: 12
v_call: TRBV12-3/TRBV12-4
j_call: TRBJ1-2
cdr3_nt: TGTGCCAGCAGCGAAGGGGGCTATGGCTACACCTTC
cdr3_aa: CASSEGGYGYTF

clone_size: once
d_call: NA
cdr3_length: 16
v_call: TRBV27
j_call: TRBJ2-7
cdr3_nt: TGTGCCAGCAGTCCCGCCTCGTATCGTACCGTTTACGAGCAGTACTTC
cdr3_aa: CASSPASYRTVYEQYF

clone_size: few
d_call: NA
cdr3_length: 13
v_call: TRBV6-4
j_call: TRBJ2-2
cdr3_nt: TGTGCCAGCAGTGACCGGGACACCGGGGAGCTGTTTTTT
cdr3_aa: CASSDRDTGELFF

clone_size: NA
d_call: TRBD1
cdr3_length: 12
v_call: TRBV28
j_call: TRBJ1-1
cdr3_nt: TGTGCCAGTTGGACAGGGCGTTTCCCAGCTTTCTTT
cdr3_aa: CASWTGRFPAFF

clone_size: NA
d_call: NA
cdr3_length: 11
v_call: TRBV12-3/TRBV12-4
j_call: TRBJ2-7
cdr3_nt: TGTGCCAGCAGTTTGGCGCACGAGCAGTACTTC
cdr3_aa: CASSLAHEQYF

clone_size: NA
d_call: NA
cdr3_length: 15
v_call: TRBV28
j_call: TRBJ1-5
cdr3_nt: TGTGCCAGCAGTTTATGGGGGGCGAGCAATCAGCCCCAGCATTTT
cdr3_aa: CASSLWGASNQPQHF

clone_size: NA
d_call: NA
cdr3_length: 15
v_call: TRBV4-2
j_call: TRBJ1-5
cdr3_nt: TGTGCCAGCAGCCAAAAGGGGGTTAGCAATCAGCCCCAGCATTTT
cdr3_aa: CASSQKGVSNQPQHF

clone_size: once
d_call: NA
cdr3_length: 13
v_call: TRBV29-1
j_call: TRBJ2-3
cdr3_nt: TGCAGCGGTTATTTGGGCCTCACAGATACGCAGTATTTT
cdr3_aa: CSGYLGLTDTQYF

clone_size: NA
d_call: TRBD1
cdr3_length: 16
v_call: TRBV6-5
j_call: TRBJ2-3
cdr3_nt: TGTGCCAGCAGTTACTCCAAGACAGGGAGCACAGATACGCAGTATTTT
cdr3_aa: CASSYSKTGSTDTQYF

clone_size: few
d_call: TRBD2
cdr3_length: 14
v_call: TRBV29-1
j_call: TRBJ2-7
cdr3_nt: TGCAGCGTCGTTCTAGCGGGAGTCTCCTACGAGCAGTACTTC
cdr3_aa: CSVVLAGVSYEQYF

clone_size: few
d_call: NA
cdr3_length: 13
v_call: TRBV6-5
j_call: TRBJ1-2
cdr3_nt: TGTGCCAGCAGTTACGAAGGGGCGGCTGGCTACACCTTC
cdr3_aa: CASSYEGAAGYTF

clone_size: NA
d_call: NA
cdr3_length: 14
v_call: TRBV7-2
j_call: TRBJ2-7
cdr3_nt: TGTGCCAGCAGCCCAGGCGGACTCTCCTACGAGCAGTACTTC
cdr3_aa: CASSPGGLSYEQYF

clone_size: NA
d_call: NA
cdr3_length: 14
v_call: TRBV7-2
j_call: TRBJ2-6
cdr3_nt: TGTGCCAGCAGCCTTCCCTCTGGGGCCAACGTCCTGACTTTC
cdr3_aa: CASSLPSGANVLTF

clone_size: NA
d_call: NA
cdr3_length: 14
v_call: TRBV25-1
j_call: TRBJ1-1
cdr3_nt: TGTGCCAGCAGTCGGACCGAGATGAACACTGAAGCTTTCTTT
cdr3_aa: CASSRTEMNTEAFF

clone_size: NA
d_call: TRBD1
cdr3_length: 15
v_call: TRBV5-6
j_call: TRBJ1-4
cdr3_nt: TGTGCCAGCGCCCTACAGGGGGCAACTAATGAAAAACTGTTTTTT
cdr3_aa: CASALQGATNEKLFF

clone_size: NA
d_call: TRBD1
cdr3_length: 14
v_call: TRBV28
j_call: TRBJ2-7
cdr3_nt: TGTGCCAGCAGTACCGGGACAGGGGTCTACGAGCAGTACTTC
cdr3_aa: CASSTGTGVYEQYF

clone_size: NA
d_call: TRBD1
cdr3_length: 12
v_call: TRBV29-1
j_call: TRBJ1-1
cdr3_nt: TGCAGCGCGGGACAGACCAACACTGAAGCTTTCTTT
cdr3_aa: CSAGQTNTEAFF

clone_size: NA
d_call: TRBD1
cdr3_length: 16
v_call: TRBV6-5
j_call: TRBJ2-3
cdr3_nt: TGTGCCAGCAGTTACTGGACAGGCCCCAACACAGATACGCAGTATTTT
cdr3_aa: CASSYWTGPNTDTQYF

clone_size: NA
d_call: NA
cdr3_length: 13
v_call: TRBV7-9
j_call: TRBJ1-2
cdr3_nt: TGTGCCAGCAGCCAACAACTATCCTATGGCTACACCTTC
cdr3_aa: CASSQQLSYGYTF